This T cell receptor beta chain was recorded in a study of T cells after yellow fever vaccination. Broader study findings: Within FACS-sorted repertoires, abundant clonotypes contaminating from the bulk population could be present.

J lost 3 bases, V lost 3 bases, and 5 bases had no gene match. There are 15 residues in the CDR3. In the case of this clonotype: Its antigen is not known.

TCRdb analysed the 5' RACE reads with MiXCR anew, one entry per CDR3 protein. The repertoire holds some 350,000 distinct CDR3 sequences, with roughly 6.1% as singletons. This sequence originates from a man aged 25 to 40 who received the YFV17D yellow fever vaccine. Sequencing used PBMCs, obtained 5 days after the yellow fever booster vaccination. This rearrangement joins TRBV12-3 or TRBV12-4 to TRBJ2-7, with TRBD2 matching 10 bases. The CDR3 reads CASSFASGSNYEQYF. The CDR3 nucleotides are TGTGCCAGCAGTTTTGCTAGCGGGAGTAACTACGAGCAGTACTTC.